A single TCR beta chain is shown here with its context. No antigen is known for it. This specimen comes from a study of cytomegalovirus exposure and HLA in healthy donors. Study overall: Per a later analysis, the approximately 620 first-cohort and some 130 validation repertoires shared one platform. Study-wide results and caveats: Three of the chains that were CMV-associated were confirmed in vitro to be specific for CMV antigens. Diagnosis of cytomegalovirus status made by the classifier reportedly showed high specificity and sensitivity.

This CDR3 is built from 15 residues. Trimming cost V 1 base and J 5 bases; bases outside gene matches: 6. Germline values: CDR1 SEHNR, CDR2 FQNEAQ (reference sequence). Generated by immunoSEQ multiplex PCR, the TCRdb table keeps only in-frame clones and is missing some. The table records 150,000 or so clones, 80% to 90% of them present only once. This receptor was taken from a woman in her 30s in good health and CMV-seropositive. Material: PBMCs. This chain connects TRBV7-9 to TRBJ1-2, with 8 bases that match TRBD1. CDR3 residues: CASSLVQGAQYGYTF. The CDR3 nucleotides are TGTGCCAGCAGCTTAGTCCAGGGGGCCCAGTATGGCTACACCTTC.